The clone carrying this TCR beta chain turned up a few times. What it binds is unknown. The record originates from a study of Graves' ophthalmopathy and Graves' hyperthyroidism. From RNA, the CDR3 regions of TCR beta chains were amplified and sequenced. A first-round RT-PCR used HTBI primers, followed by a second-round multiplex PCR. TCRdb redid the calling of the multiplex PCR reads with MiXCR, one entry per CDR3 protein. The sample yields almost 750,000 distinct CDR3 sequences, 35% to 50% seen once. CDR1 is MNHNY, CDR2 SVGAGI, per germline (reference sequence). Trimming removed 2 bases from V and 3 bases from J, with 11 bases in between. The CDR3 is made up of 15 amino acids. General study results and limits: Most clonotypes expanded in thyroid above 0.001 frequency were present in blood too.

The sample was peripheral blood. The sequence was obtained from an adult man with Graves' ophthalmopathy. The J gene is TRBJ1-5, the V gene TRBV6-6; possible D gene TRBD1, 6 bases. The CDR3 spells CASSYLGANNQPQHF. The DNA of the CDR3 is TGTGCCAGCAGTTACCTGGGGGCTAACAATCAGCCCCAGCATTTT.